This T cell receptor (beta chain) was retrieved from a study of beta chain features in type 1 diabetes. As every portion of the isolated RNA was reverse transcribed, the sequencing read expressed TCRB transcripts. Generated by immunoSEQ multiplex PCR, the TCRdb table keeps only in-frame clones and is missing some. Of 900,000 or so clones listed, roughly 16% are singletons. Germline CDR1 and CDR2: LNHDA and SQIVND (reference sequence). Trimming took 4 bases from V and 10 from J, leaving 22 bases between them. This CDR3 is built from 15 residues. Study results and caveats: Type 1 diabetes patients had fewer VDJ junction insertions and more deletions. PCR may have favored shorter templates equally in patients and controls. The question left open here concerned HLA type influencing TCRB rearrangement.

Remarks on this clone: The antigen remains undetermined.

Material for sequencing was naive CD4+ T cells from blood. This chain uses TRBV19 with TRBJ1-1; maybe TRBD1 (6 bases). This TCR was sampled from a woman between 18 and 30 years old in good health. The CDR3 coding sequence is TGTGCCAGTAGTAATCAGGTACGGGGGCGCCTCGGAGCTTTCTTT. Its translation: CASSNQVRGRLGAFF.